Below, 24 T cell receptor beta chains from the same sample are listed, as sequenced in a study of cytomegalovirus exposure and HLA in healthy donors. PCR employed 60 Vbeta and 13 Jbeta primers. Generated by immunoSEQ multiplex PCR, the TCRdb table keeps only in-frame clones and is missing some. Of over 150,000 clones listed, over 65% are singletons. Input material: PBMCs. The source of these receptors is a man aged 25 to 40 in good health and CMV-seronegative.

This chain joins TRBV19 and TRBJ2-7, with D possibly TRBD2 on 5 matching bases. The ends were cut back, 6 bases at V and 2 bases at J, with 14 bases in the middle. The germline gives CDR1 LNHDA, CDR2 SQIVND (reference sequence). The CDR3 covers 14 residues. The CDR3 nucleotides are TGTGCCAGTAGCCCCCTAGCAGGAACCTACGAGCAGTACTTC. Translated: CASSPLAGTYEQYF.

V is TRBV11-3 and J is TRBJ1-4, with D unresolved. Trimming removed 2 bases at V and 0 bases at J, with 13 bases between. This CDR3 has 17 residues. Germline V lookup: CDR1 SGHNT, CDR2 YENEEA. The CDR3 protein is CASSLRVFTTTNEKLFF. The CDR3, as DNA: TGTGCCAGCAGCTTAAGAGTTTTCACCACAACTAATGAAAAACTGTTTTTT.

The rearrangement links TRBV30 to TRBJ1-2; D is ambiguous. Between the trimmed V and J ends, which lost 1 base and 4 bases, there was a span of 10 bases. Germline lookup yields CDR1 GTSNPN and CDR2 SVGIG (reference sequence). The CDR3 sequence is 13 residues long. CDR3 sequence: CAWSGGLSYGYTF. The CDR3 coding sequence is TGTGCCTGGAGTGGAGGGCTTAGCTATGGCTACACCTTC.

The rearrangement joins TRBV2 to TRBJ1-3, with unresolved D. Trimming removed 8 bases at V and 4 bases at J, with 6 bases between. The CDR3 loop spans 11 amino acids. Germline V gene sequence: CDR1 SNHLY, CDR2 FYNNEI. CDR3 DNA: TGTGCCAGCGGCGGGGGAAACACCATATATTTT. It translates to CASGGGNTIYF.

The chain uses TRBV21-1 and TRBJ1-2. TRBV21-1 is marked as a pseudogene. The CDR3 contains 21 residues. The CDR3 region is CASSKVGWRRGAFQANYGYTF. The CDR3 nucleotides are TGTGCCAGCAGCAAAGTAGGATGGAGGAGGGGAGCATTTCAAGCTAACTATGGCTACACCTTC.

The chain has TRBV6-5 and TRBJ2-3; TRBD2 matches at 11 bases. Trimming cost V 3 bases and J 5 bases; bases outside gene matches: 7. The germline V gene encodes CDR1 MNHEY and CDR2 SVGAGI. The CDR3 covers 16 residues. CDR3: CASSYLTSGGIDTQYF. CDR3 nucleotides: TGTGCCAGCAGTTATTTAACTAGCGGGGGTATAGATACGCAGTATTTT.

Remarks on this clone: At one end, the junction sequence differs from germline, possibly due to a read error. CDR3 nucleotide sequence: TGTGCTAGCAGCTTAGCGGGGCCCAACACCGGGGAGCTGTTTTTT. It specifies CASSLAGPNTGELFF. The chain recombines TRBV7-7 with TRBJ2-2, with TRBD2 identical over 8 bases. The CDR3 length is 15 residues. Germline-derived CDR1 and CDR2 are SSHAT and FNYEAQ (reference sequence).

The V call is TRBV28, the J call TRBJ1-1; TRBD1 agrees at 9 bases. Germline CDR1 and CDR2: MDHEN and SYDVKM. J gave up 1 base and V 5 bases, and 5 bases lay outside the gene matches. The length of the CDR3 is 15 residues. CDR3 amino acids: CASSPTTGGNTEAFF. DNA of the CDR3: TGTGCCAGCAGTCCAACGACAGGGGGGAACACTGAAGCTTTCTTT.

This clone was detected only a few times. The chain is built from TRBV14 and TRBJ2-5; 8 nucleotides agree with TRBD1. Germline V gives CDR1 SGHDN, CDR2 FVKESK. The V and J ends lost 4 bases and 0 bases, in that order; junction bases with no gene match: 10. This CDR3 is built from 17 residues. CDR3: CASSPQGAQLYQETQYF. CDR3 DNA sequence: TGTGCCAGCAGCCCTCAGGGGGCGCAGCTGTACCAAGAGACCCAGTACTTC.

This clone came up once. At one end the junction does not follow the germline gene, possibly because of a read error. V gene TRBV7-9 combines with J gene TRBJ2-1; D gene ambiguous. CDR1 and CDR2 (germline): SEHNR, FQNEAQ (reference sequence). The CDR3 has 16 residues. The CDR3 loop is CASSLAIARVYNERFF. DNA of the CDR3: TGTGCCAGCAGCTTAGCGATAGCTAGAGTTTACAATGAGCGGTTCTTC.

V and J are TRBV6-1 and TRBJ2-1, with TRBD2 matching over 13 bases. The CDR3 is 15 residues long. V gave up 7 bases and J gave up 4 bases; unmatched junction bases: 4. Germline V gene data show CDR1 as MNHNS and CDR2 as SASEGT. Here the CDR3 DNA reads TGTGCCAGCACCCCGACTAGCGGGGGGTACAATGAGCAGTTCTTC. Translated, it gives CASTPTSGGYNEQFF.

V usage is TRBV1 and J usage is TRBJ2-1; the D call in the table, TRBD2, was not verified against the DNA. TRBV1 is annotated as a pseudogene. There are 15 residues in the CDR3. CDR3 coding DNA: TGCACCAGCAGCCAAGCTAGCGGGGCAAACAATGAGCAGTTCTTC. Amino acids: CTSSQASGANNEQFF.

The J gene is TRBJ2-7, the V gene TRBV7-6, with 13 bases lining up with TRBD2. There are 18 residues in the CDR3. CDR1 and CDR2 (germline): SGHVS, FNYEAQ. V lost 5 bases, J lost 5 bases, and 15 bases stayed unmatched. The CDR3 sequence is CASSAGTSGIPGIHEQYF. CDR3 in DNA: TGTGCCAGCAGCGCCGGGACTAGCGGGATCCCGGGCATCCACGAGCAGTACTTC.

The chain combines TRBV19 with TRBJ2-5; TRBD1 agrees at 7 bases. The DNA end lines up better with TRBJ2-7; the J call may be wrong. The CDR3 length is 14 residues. CDR1 and CDR2 (germline): LNHDA, SQIVND (reference sequence). CDR3 nucleotides: TGTGCCAGTAGTCGGGACGGGACAGTCTACGAGCAGTACTTC. As protein: CASSRDGTVYEQYF.

The rearrangement joins TRBV11-3 to TRBJ2-7, with a weak D call TRBD2 (5 bases). Looked up from germline, CDR1 is SGHNT and CDR2 is YENEEA. The CDR3 length is 14 residues. V lost 5 bases to trimming and J lost 1 base, with 12 bases between them. DNA for the CDR3: TGTGCCAGCAGCCCGAGGGCGGGTTCCTACGAGCAGTACTTC. It specifies CASSPRAGSYEQYF.

V is TRBV4-1 and J is TRBJ1-5; 7 bases map to TRBD1. CDR3 length equals 14 residues. Germline V gene sequence: CDR1 MGHRA, CDR2 YSYEKL. V was pared by 4 bases and J by 4 bases, with 4 bases of the junction left unmatched. CDR3: CASSPRQGNQPQHF. The CDR3 coding sequence is TGCGCCAGCAGCCCAAGACAGGGTAATCAGCCCCAGCATTTT.

The V and J genes are TRBV5-4 and TRBJ2-3; perhaps TRBD1 as D (6 bases). CDR3 size: 13 residues. The V end was cut by 3 bases, the J end by 3 bases, with 8 bases between. Germline V gene sequence: CDR1 SGHNT, CDR2 YYREEE (reference sequence). CDR3 in amino acids: CASSSTGTDTQYF. For the CDR3, the DNA is TGTGCCAGCAGCTCCACAGGGACAGATACGCAGTATTTT.

The chain combines TRBV15 with TRBJ2-5; 11 bases line up with TRBD2. CDR3 length: 17 residues. V was pared by 1 base and J by 5 bases, with 9 bases of the junction left unmatched. CDR1 LNHNV and CDR2 YYDKDF come from the germline V gene (reference sequence). The CDR3 nucleotides are TGTGCCACCAGCAGAGCTCCCTTTAGCGGGGGGGCCGAGACCCAGTACTTC. It encodes CATSRAPFSGGAETQYF.

The CDR3 nucleotides are TGTGCCAGCAGCGCGGGACAGGGGGCCTACGAGCAGTACTTC. This gives the protein CASSAGQGAYEQYF. V usage is TRBV4-2 and J usage is TRBJ2-7; 11 bases fit TRBD1. The germline gives CDR1 LGHNA, CDR2 YNFKEQ. The CDR3 totals 14 residues. Trimming at V came to 5 bases and at J to 2 bases, leaving 2 bases not matched to a gene.

This chain joins TRBV7-2 and TRBJ2-1, with D unclear. Germline loops: CDR1 SGHTA, CDR2 FQGNSA. This CDR3 comprises 16 residues. Trimming took 5 bases from V and 0 from J, leaving 14 bases between them. CDR3 sequence: CASSPQSAASYNEQFF. In nucleotides, the CDR3 is TGTGCCAGCAGCCCGCAGAGTGCGGCCTCCTACAATGAGCAGTTCTTC.

This clone has just a few counts. V and J are TRBV11-2 and TRBJ2-2; D perhaps matches TRBD1 (6 bases). V gave up 3 bases and J gave up 2 bases, with 13 bases separating them. In germline, CDR1 is SGHAT, CDR2 FQNNGV. The CDR3 length is 16 residues. The CDR3 is CASSFETGSNTGELFF. CDR3 nucleotide sequence: TGTGCCAGCAGCTTTGAGACAGGCTCCAACACCGGGGAGCTGTTTTTT.

The chain is built from TRBV7-2 and TRBJ2-1; perhaps TRBD2 as D (7 bases). This CDR3 is built from 16 residues. Trimming took off 1 base at V and 3 bases at J, with 13 bases between the two ends. Germline V gene sequence: CDR1 SGHTA, CDR2 FQGNSA. CDR3 sequence reads: CASSLEGGIIYNEQFF. CDR3 sequence (DNA): TGTGCCAGCAGCTTAGAGGGGGGGATTATCTACAATGAGCAGTTCTTC.

This clone was counted between two and nine times. The same CDR3 can be traced to other DNA sequences in this sample. The V and J genes are TRBV28 and TRBJ1-5; 8 positions match TRBD1. Unmatched junction bases numbered 4, after V lost 2 bases and J lost 7 bases. This CDR3 is built from 14 residues. CDR1 is MDHEN, CDR2 SYDVKM, per germline. CDR3 residues: CASSLDRGGQPQHF. In DNA, the CDR3 is TGTGCCAGCAGTTTAGACAGGGGTGGGCAGCCCCAGCATTTT.

The J gene is TRBJ1-6, the V gene TRBV6-1; tentatively, D is TRBD1 (6 bases). CDR3 length equals 14 residues. Between the trimmed V and J ends, which lost 7 bases and 8 bases, there was a span of 15 bases. Germline CDR1 and CDR2: MNHNS and SASEGT. The CDR3 DNA sequence: TGTGCCAGCAACCTGAACAGGGACGATTCACCCCTCCACTTT. Protein product: CASNLNRDDSPLHF.